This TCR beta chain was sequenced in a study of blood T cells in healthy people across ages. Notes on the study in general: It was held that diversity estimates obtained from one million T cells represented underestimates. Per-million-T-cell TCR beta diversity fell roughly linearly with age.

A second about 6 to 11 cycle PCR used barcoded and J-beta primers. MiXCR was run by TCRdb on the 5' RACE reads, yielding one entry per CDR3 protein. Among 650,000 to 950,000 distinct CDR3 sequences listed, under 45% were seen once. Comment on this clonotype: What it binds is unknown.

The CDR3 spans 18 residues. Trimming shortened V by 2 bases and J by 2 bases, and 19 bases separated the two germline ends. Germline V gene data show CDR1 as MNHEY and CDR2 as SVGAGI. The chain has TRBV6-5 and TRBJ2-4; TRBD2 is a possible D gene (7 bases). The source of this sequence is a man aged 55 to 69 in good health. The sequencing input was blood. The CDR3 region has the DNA TGTGCCAGCAGTTACGGGGGGGGCGCCGGAAGTTCCAAAAACATTCAGTACTTC. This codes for CASSYGGGAGSSKNIQYF.